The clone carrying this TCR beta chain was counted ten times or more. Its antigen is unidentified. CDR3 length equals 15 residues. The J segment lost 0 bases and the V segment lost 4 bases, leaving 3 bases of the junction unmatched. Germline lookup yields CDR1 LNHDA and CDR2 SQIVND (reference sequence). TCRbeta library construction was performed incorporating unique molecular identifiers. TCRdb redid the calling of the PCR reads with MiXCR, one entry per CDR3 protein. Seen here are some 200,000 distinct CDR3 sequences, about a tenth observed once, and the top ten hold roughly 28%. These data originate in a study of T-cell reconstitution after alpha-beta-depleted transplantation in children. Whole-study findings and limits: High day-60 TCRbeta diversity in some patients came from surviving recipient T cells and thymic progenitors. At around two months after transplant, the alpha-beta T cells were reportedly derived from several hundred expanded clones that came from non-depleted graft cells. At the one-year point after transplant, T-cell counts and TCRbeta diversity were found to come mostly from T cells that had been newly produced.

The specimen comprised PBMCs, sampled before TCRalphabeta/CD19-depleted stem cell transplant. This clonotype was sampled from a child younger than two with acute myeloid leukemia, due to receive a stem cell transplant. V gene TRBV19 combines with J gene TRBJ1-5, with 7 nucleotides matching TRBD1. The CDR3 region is CASSKQGTSNQPQHF. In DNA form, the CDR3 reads TGTGCCAGTAGTAAACAGGGGACTAGCAATCAGCCCCAGCATTTT.